The 5 T cell receptor beta chains listed next were all sequenced from one sample in a study of OX40 agonist ivuxolimab in advanced cancers. TCRdb keeps only in-frame clones here, not all; method: immunoSEQ multiplex PCR. In the table there are 130,000 or so clones, 85% to 95% of which are singletons. The sequenced sample was CD4+ or CD8+ T cells sorted from blood, obtained in a trial of the OX40 agonist ivuxolimab. The receptors come from an adult with an advanced solid tumor such as melanoma, head and neck, liver or kidney cancer.

As regards this clone: One end of the junction varies from germline; a read error may be responsible. The chain is built from TRBV7-7 and TRBJ2-7; 10 positions match TRBD1. Germline lookup yields CDR1 SSHAT and CDR2 FNYEAQ (reference sequence). This CDR3 is 15 amino acids long. The CDR3 loop is CASSLGTGASYEQYF. The CDR3 nucleotides read TGTGCTAGCAGCTTGGGGACAGGGGCCTCCTACGAGCAGTACTTC.

This chain connects TRBV7-9 to TRBJ2-2; 7 bases fit TRBD1. The CDR3 sequence is 14 residues long. After removal of 3 bases from V and 3 bases from J, the junction contained 1 base not matched to a gene. Germline V lookup: CDR1 SEHNR, CDR2 FQNEAQ (reference sequence). For the CDR3, the DNA is TGTGCCAGCAGCTTTCAGGGGGACACCGGGGAGCTGTTTTTT. This gives the protein CASSFQGDTGELFF. The variable domain in full, with the rest retrieved from reference TRBV7-9 and TRBJ2-2, is DTGVSQNPRHKITKRGQNVTFRCDPISEHNRLYWYRQTLGQGPEFLTYFQNEAQLEKSRLLSDRFSAERPKGSFSTLEIQRTEQGDSAMYLCASSFQGDTGELFFGEGSRLTVL.

The chain links TRBV27 to TRBJ1-2, with D perhaps TRBD1 (5 bases). This CDR3 is built from 14 residues. Germline V CDR1 and CDR2: MNHEY, SMNVEV (reference sequence). The V end lost 4 bases, the J end lost 4 bases, and 13 bases lay between the germline ends. CDR3 loop: CASSSIRDGYGYTF. The CDR3 DNA reads as TGTGCCAGCAGTTCGATCCGGGACGGCTATGGCTACACCTTC.

The J gene is TRBJ2-3, the V gene TRBV10-2; D is perhaps TRBD1 (6 bases). Germline-derived CDR1 and CDR2 are WSHSY and SAAADI. The V gene lost 6 bases and the J gene lost 2 bases, with 18 bases spanning the gap. The length of the CDR3 is 16 residues. The CDR3 region is CASRRQVPQFTDTQYF. CDR3 DNA sequence: TGCGCCAGCAGGAGACAGGTTCCCCAATTCACAGATACGCAGTATTTT.

The J gene is TRBJ1-4, the V gene TRBV6-5; a possible D gene is TRBD1 (5 bases). CDR1 is MNHEY, CDR2 SVGAGI, per germline. The CDR3 extends over 15 amino acids. Trimming removed 2 bases at V and 8 bases at J, with 15 bases between. The CDR3: CASSYVSGNGEKLFF. DNA of the CDR3: TGTGCCAGCAGTTACGTCTCAGGGAACGGGGAAAAACTGTTTTTT.